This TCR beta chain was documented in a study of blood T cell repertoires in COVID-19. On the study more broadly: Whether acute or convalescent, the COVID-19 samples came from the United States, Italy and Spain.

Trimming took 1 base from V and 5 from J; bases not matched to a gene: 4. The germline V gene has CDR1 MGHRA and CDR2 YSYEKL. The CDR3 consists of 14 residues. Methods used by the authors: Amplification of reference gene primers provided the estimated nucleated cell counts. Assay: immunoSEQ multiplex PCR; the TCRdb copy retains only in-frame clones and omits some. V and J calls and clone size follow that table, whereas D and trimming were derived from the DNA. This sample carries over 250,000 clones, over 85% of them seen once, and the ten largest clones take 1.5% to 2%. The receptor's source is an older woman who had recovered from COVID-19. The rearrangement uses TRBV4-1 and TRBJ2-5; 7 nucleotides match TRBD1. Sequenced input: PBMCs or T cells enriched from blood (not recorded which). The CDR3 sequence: CASSQGGGVETQYF. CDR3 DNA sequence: TGCGCCAGCAGCCAAGGAGGGGGCGTGGAGACCCAGTACTTC.